Shown below are 23 T cell receptor beta chains from a single sample sequenced in a study of blood T cells in healthy people across ages. For the second PCR, which ran for about 6 to 11 cycles, a sample-barcoded 5' primer and a J-beta primer mix were used. TCRdb reprocessed the 5' RACE reads via MiXCR and lists one record per CDR3 protein. The data contain around 1.5 million distinct CDR3 sequences, around 36% of them singletons. Sequenced: blood. The receptors derive from a woman in her 30s in good health.

This clonotype turned up a few times. J is TRBJ2-1 and V is TRBV6-5; 11 nucleotides align to TRBD1. Per germline, CDR1 MNHEY and CDR2 SVGAGI. V was clipped by 4 bases and J by 3 bases; unmatched bases: 5. The CDR3 runs to 16 residues. CDR3 nucleotide sequence: TGTGCCAGCAGTTGGACAGGGGGCTTCGACTACAATGAGCAGTTCTTC. Protein product: CASSWTGGFDYNEQFF.

This chain connects TRBV7-3 to TRBJ2-5, with a tentative D call TRBD2 (6 bases). Trimming took 5 bases from V and 5 from J, leaving 12 bases between them. From germline, CDR1 is SGHTA and CDR2 FQGTGA. The CDR3 has 13 amino acids. The CDR3 loop reads CASSRREFETQYF. The CDR3 bases are TGTGCCAGCAGCCGACGGGAGTTTGAGACCCAGTACTTC.

The V and J genes are TRBV6-1 and TRBJ2-7; D is uncertain. Germline loops: CDR1 MNHNS, CDR2 SASEGT. Trimming shortened V by 6 bases and J by 6 bases, and 18 bases separated the two germline ends. The CDR3 is made up of 14 amino acids. The chain's CDR3 is CASSLGPNGAEQYF. CDR3 DNA sequence: TGTGCCAGCAGCCTTGGGCCGAACGGAGCCGAGCAGTACTTC.

V gene TRBV5-5 combines with J gene TRBJ2-1, with TRBD2 identical over 7 bases. The ends lost 0 bases at V and 3 bases at J; junction bases unmatched: 12. Germline V gene sequence: CDR1 SGHKS, CDR2 YYEKEE (reference sequence). The CDR3 totals 18 residues. The CDR3 loop is CASSLVAGVRGGYNEQFF. In DNA form, the CDR3 reads TGTGCCAGCAGCTTGGTTGCGGGAGTCCGAGGTGGCTACAATGAGCAGTTCTTC. Full variable domain (outside the CDR3, taken from reference TRBV5-5 and TRBJ2-1): DAGVTQSPTHLIKTRGQQVTLRCSPISGHKSVSWYQQVLGQGPQFIFQYYEKEERGRGNFPDRFSARQFPNYSSELNVNALLLGDSALYLCASSLVAGVRGGYNEQFFGPGTRLTVL.

V gene TRBV28 combines with J gene TRBJ1-2; no firm D call. Germline V gives CDR1 MDHEN, CDR2 SYDVKM. V lost 7 bases to trimming and J lost 3 bases, with 18 bases between them. This CDR3 spans 15 amino acids. The CDR3 nucleotides read TGTGCCAGCACCGAGGCGCATTCTCCCGACTATGGCTACACCTTC. This gives the protein CASTEAHSPDYGYTF.

This clonotype was seen repeatedly, ten times or more. The gene calls are TRBV29-1 and TRBJ2-1; D is uncertain. The germline V and J ends were trimmed by 7 bases and 7 bases, with 8 bases remaining between them. This CDR3 region has 10 residues. CDR1 SQVTM and CDR2 ANQGSEA come from the germline V gene. The CDR3 nucleotides read TGCAGCGCCACCCAAAATGAGCAGTTCTTC. It specifies CSATQNEQFF.

At least ten counts were recorded for this clonotype. The rearrangement joins TRBV9 to TRBJ2-3; the D gene is possibly TRBD2 (5 bases). The V gene lost 3 bases and the J gene lost 4 bases, with 15 bases spanning the gap. Germline V lookup: CDR1 SGDLS, CDR2 YYNGEE. This CDR3 is 15 amino acids long. CDR3 sequence: CASSALALPADTQYF. As DNA, the CDR3 is TGTGCCAGCAGCGCTTTAGCGTTACCCGCAGATACGCAGTATTTT.

The J gene is TRBJ2-5, the V gene TRBV7-9, with D perhaps TRBD2 (6 bases). The last part of the DNA fits TRBJ2-7 better; the J call may be wrong. The germline V gene has CDR1 SEHNR and CDR2 FQNEAQ (reference sequence). This CDR3 contains 12 residues. The CDR3 DNA sequence: TGTGCCAGCAGGTTGGAGGGTTACGAGCAGTACTTC. It codes for CASRLEGYEQYF.

The rearrangement joins TRBV5-1 to TRBJ2-3; 7 nucleotides agree with TRBD2. The CDR3 spans 17 residues. The germline V gene has CDR1 SGHRS and CDR2 YFSETQ. Trimming removed 4 bases from V and 2 bases from J; junction bases left unmatched: 13. The CDR3 DNA sequence: TGCGCCAGCAGCAAACCACCTAGCGGAGGCTACACAGATACGCAGTATTTT. Its protein product is CASSKPPSGGYTDTQYF.

This clonotype was detected ten times or more. J is TRBJ2-3 and V is TRBV20-1; 14 nucleotides align to TRBD2. J lost 1 base, V lost 6 bases, and 9 bases had no gene match. Per germline, CDR1 DFQATT and CDR2 SNEGSKA (reference sequence). The CDR3 spans 17 residues. DNA for the CDR3: TGCAGTGCCGGATCGGGACTAGCGGGGGAACGCACAGATACGCAGTATTTT. This translates into CSAGSGLAGERTDTQYF.

The V and J genes are TRBV4-1 and TRBJ2-7; D possibly corresponds to TRBD2 (6 bases). Germline V gives CDR1 MGHRA, CDR2 YSYEKL. The CDR3 is 17 residues long. V was shortened by 4 bases and J by 2 bases, with 21 bases between the two germline ends. CDR3 sequence: CASSRPGWASETYEQYF. The CDR3 nucleotides are TGCGCCAGCAGCCGCCCGGGGTGGGCTAGCGAGACCTACGAGCAGTACTTC.

Regarding this clonotype: Sequence at one end of the junction differs from germline and may be a read error. This chain joins TRBV27 and TRBJ2-7, with 9 bases lining up with TRBD1. In germline, CDR1 is MNHEY, CDR2 SMNVEV (reference sequence). The CDR3 runs to 16 residues. The CDR3 DNA follows: TGTGCCCGCAGACCACCACCCGGGACAGGGAAAAACGAGCAGTACTTC. It translates to CARRPPPGTGKNEQYF.

V gene TRBV13 combines with J gene TRBJ2-3; 9 bases map to TRBD2. CDR1 and CDR2 (germline): PRHDT, FYEKMQ (reference sequence). This CDR3 comprises 15 residues. V lost 4 bases to trimming and J lost 4 bases; unmatched junction nucleotides: 6. This chain's CDR3 is CASSSRTSDADTQYF. DNA of the CDR3: TGTGCCAGCAGCTCGCGGACTAGCGACGCAGATACGCAGTATTTT.

The genes are TRBV20-1 and TRBJ2-7; 12 bases are a match to TRBD2. V lost 6 bases to trimming and J lost 4 bases; unmatched junction nucleotides: 10. Germline lookup yields CDR1 DFQATT and CDR2 SNEGSKA (reference sequence). This CDR3 comprises 15 residues. The CDR3 region has the DNA TGCAGTGCGCTTCCGACTAGCGGGAGCCGGTACGAGCAGTACTTC. Protein: CSALPTSGSRYEQYF.

This clonotype was counted a few times. The chain links TRBV7-3 to TRBJ1-1; maybe TRBD1 (5 bases). Germline loops: CDR1 SGHTA, CDR2 FQGTGA. CDR3 length: 10 amino acids. With 8 bases removed from V and 10 bases from J, the gap between germline ends came to 11 bases. Here the CDR3 DNA reads TGTGCCAGCGGATCAGGGAGAGCTTTCTTT. Translation gives CASGSGRAFF.

V is TRBV20-1 and J is TRBJ1-2; D remains ambiguous. Trimming stripped 1 base from V and 4 bases from J, with 13 bases between. Germline V gives CDR1 DFQATT, CDR2 SNEGSKA (reference sequence). The CDR3 covers 14 residues. CDR3 nucleotide sequence: TGCAGTGCTAGAGTCGGTGCCCTAATCTATGGCTACACCTTC. As protein: CSARVGALIYGYTF.

V and J are TRBV27 and TRBJ2-2; TRBD1 matches 7 bases. This CDR3 contains 17 residues. The V gene end was trimmed by 5 bases and the J gene end by 7 bases; junction bases not matched to a gene: 16. CDR1 is MNHEY, CDR2 SMNVEV, per germline (reference sequence). Here the CDR3 reads CASSKEVGTVGVGELFF. In DNA, the CDR3 is TGTGCCAGCAGTAAAGAAGTTGGGACAGTTGGGGTCGGGGAGCTGTTTTTT.

The chain recombines TRBV18 with TRBJ2-4, with 10 bases matching TRBD2. This CDR3 comprises 19 residues. CDR1 is KGHSH and CDR2 is LQKENI in the germline V gene. The junction had 11 bases not matched to a gene; V was cut back by 3 bases and J by 0 bases. The CDR3 reads CASSPGFPTSGLAKNIQYF. The CDR3 DNA follows: TGTGCCAGCTCACCCGGCTTCCCGACTAGCGGGCTAGCCAAAAACATTCAGTACTTC.

The chain links TRBV9 to TRBJ2-1; D is possibly TRBD2 (5 bases). CDR3 size: 16 residues. Trimming took off 0 bases at V and 2 bases at J, with 12 bases between the two ends. CDR1 is SGDLS and CDR2 is YYNGEE in the germline V gene. The CDR3 loop reads CASSVVGSVTYNEQFF. DNA for the CDR3: TGTGCCAGCAGCGTAGTCGGTAGCGTTACCTACAATGAGCAGTTCTTC.

This clonotype occurred a few times. The CDR3 region is CASSDPGLAASYNEQFF. Written as DNA, the CDR3 is TGTGCCAGCAGTGATCCTGGACTAGCGGCCTCCTACAATGAGCAGTTCTTC. The chain uses TRBV2 and TRBJ2-1; TRBD2 agrees at 10 bases. The germline CDR1 and CDR2 sequences are SNHLY and FYNNEI. The CDR3 extends over 17 amino acids. The trim removed 3 bases at V and 0 bases at J, leaving 5 bases unmatched.

This clonotype appeared a few times. J is TRBJ2-7 and V is TRBV28; TRBD2 matches at 12 bases. The CDR3 runs 16 residues. Per germline, CDR1 MDHEN and CDR2 SYDVKM. J was trimmed by 2 bases and V by 5 bases; bases with no gene match: 7. For the CDR3, the DNA is TGTGCCAGCAGTGTGACTAGCGGGGGCCGAACCTACGAGCAGTACTTC. Protein product: CASSVTSGGRTYEQYF.

CDR3 amino acids: CASSLATQTEQYF. CDR3 nucleotide sequence: TGTGCCAGCAGTTTAGCCACTCAGACCGAGCAGTACTTC. The V and J genes are TRBV12-3 or TRBV12-4 and TRBJ2-7; D gene uncertain. The CDR3 covers 13 residues. V dropped 0 bases and J dropped 6 bases, with 9 bases sitting between them.

This chain links TRBV20-1 with TRBJ2-5, with TRBD2 matching 11 bases. Germline V gene sequence: CDR1 DFQATT, CDR2 SNEGSKA (reference sequence). The CDR3 length is 15 residues. V was clipped by 0 bases and J by 4 bases; unmatched bases: 4. The CDR3 reads CSARDSGGASETQYF. As DNA, the CDR3 is TGCAGTGCTAGAGATAGCGGGGGGGCCTCAGAGACCCAGTACTTC.